The next 15 T cell receptor beta chains were all read from a single sample in a study of vaccination and CD4 T cells after COVID-19. The treatment here: approximately nine-day PBMC culture with coronavirus spike peptide pools or control peptides (ViraFEST assay). What these receptors recognize is not known. The Oncomine TCR Beta short-read assay was applied to DNA of cultured CD4+ T cells. TCRdb reanalysed the PCR reads using MiXCR and keeps one entry per CDR3 protein. The top ten hold approximately 35% of the sample, which has over 7,500 distinct CDR3 sequences, around 70% seen once. The sample comprised CD4+ T cells from blood, cultured in vitro. All receptors come from a human donor who had recovered from COVID-19.

The chain carries TRBV20-1 and TRBJ2-3; no firm D call. Germline lookup yields CDR1 DFQATT and CDR2 SNEGSKA (reference sequence). The CDR3 loop spans 12 amino acids. CDR3 amino acids: CSEDSGADTQYF. The CDR3 DNA sequence: TGCAGCGAGGATTCAGGCGCAGATACGCAGTATTTT.

To note about this clonotype: The junction and the germline gene differ at one end; a read error may be behind it. The chain recombines TRBV7-9 with TRBJ1-6, with 10 bases matching TRBD1. Germline CDR1 and CDR2: SEHNR and FQNEAQ (reference sequence). The CDR3 contains 16 residues. The CDR3 spells CASSARTGGDNSPLHF. The CDR3 nucleotides are TGCGCCAGCAGCGCCCGGACAGGGGGGGATAATTCACCCCTCCACTTT.

The CDR3 DNA reads as TGTGCCAGCAGCCCGTCCAGGGCTGGGGCCAACGTCCTGACTTTC. This gives the protein CASSPSRAGANVLTF. The chain joins TRBV7-8 to TRBJ2-6; possibly TRBD1 for D (5 bases). CDR3 size: 15 residues. Germline V gene data show CDR1 as SGHVS and CDR2 as FQNEAQ. The V end lost 5 bases, the J end lost 2 bases, and 10 bases lay between the germline ends.

This clonotype came up a few times. The chain has TRBV6-5 and TRBJ2-5; 7 bases map to TRBD1. The CDR3 is 14 residues long. The J segment lost 4 bases and the V segment lost 4 bases, leaving 6 bases of the junction unmatched. Germline CDR1 reads MNHEY; CDR2 reads SVGAGI. The CDR3 DNA reads TGTGCCAGCAGTTTCATTGACAGGGTAGAGACCCAGTACTTC. Its protein product is CASSFIDRVETQYF.

This sequence joins TRBV10-3 and TRBJ2-2; 8 bases match TRBD1. J was trimmed by 6 bases and V by 3 bases; bases with no gene match: 6. The CDR3 totals 15 residues. CDR1 and CDR2 (germline): ENHRY, SYGVKD. The CDR3 DNA reads TGTGCCATCAGTGATATCCTACAGGGGGCCGGGGAGCTGTTTTTT. Residues: CAISDILQGAGELFF.

J is TRBJ2-3 and V is TRBV19; TRBD2 aligns across 14 bases. Germline lookup yields CDR1 LNHDA and CDR2 SQIVND (reference sequence). There are 17 residues in the CDR3. V was pared by 5 bases and J by 1 base, with 5 bases of the junction left unmatched. For the CDR3, the DNA is TGTGCCAGTAGTTCCCCGGGACTAGCGGGGGGCACAGATACGCAGTATTTT. Translated, it gives CASSSPGLAGGTDTQYF.

The CDR3 DNA reads TGTGCCAGCAGTGATGAATATCGTAGGGAGCAGTACTTC. Protein sequence: CASSDEYRREQYF. The chain joins TRBV2 to TRBJ2-7; D unclear. Trimming pared 3 bases from V and 7 bases from J, leaving 13 bases between. This CDR3 contains 13 residues. The germline CDR1 and CDR2 sequences are SNHLY and FYNNEI.

This chain uses TRBV6-5 with TRBJ1-5; D may be TRBD1 (6 bases). CDR1 and CDR2 from the germline V gene are MNHEY and SVGAGI. There are 13 residues in the CDR3. Trimming took off 2 bases at V and 7 bases at J, with 9 bases between the two ends. The CDR3 protein is CASSYIGGQPQHF. CDR3 nucleotides: TGTGCCAGCAGTTACATAGGGGGGCAGCCCCAGCATTTT.

The J gene is TRBJ1-5, the V gene TRBV6-5, with D perhaps matching TRBD1 (5 bases). V dropped 4 bases and J dropped 5 bases, with 12 bases sitting between them. Germline V CDR1 and CDR2: MNHEY, SVGAGI. The CDR3 contains 14 residues. The CDR3 nucleotides are TGTGCCAGCAGTTCCGGGCGAGGGGATCAGCCCCAGCATTTT. This gives the protein CASSSGRGDQPQHF.

As DNA, the CDR3 is TGCAGTGCTAGACTAGTTAGGTTCGCGAACACCGGGGAGCTGTTTTTT. This translates into CSARLVRFANTGELFF. The chain recombines TRBV20-1 with TRBJ2-2; no firm D call. This CDR3 comprises 16 residues. Per the germline V gene, CDR1 is DFQATT and CDR2 is SNEGSKA (reference sequence). Trimming left V 2 bases short and J 0 bases short, with 13 bases between.

The rearrangement links TRBV10-2 to TRBJ2-5, with D possibly being TRBD2 (6 bases). The CDR3 runs 13 residues. V lost 6 bases and J lost 4, with 12 bases in between. CDR1 is WSHSY, CDR2 SAAADI, per germline. The DNA of the CDR3 is TGCGCCAGCAGAGGGGCGGGAATAGAGACCCAGTACTTC. It codes for CASRGAGIETQYF.

This rearrangement joins TRBV6-1 to TRBJ2-7; D remains ambiguous. CDR1 and CDR2 from the germline V gene are MNHNS and SASEGT. Trimming removed 6 bases from V and 1 base from J, with 10 bases in between. The CDR3 consists of 13 residues. The CDR3 is CASRPGASYEQYF. The DNA for the CDR3 is TGTGCCAGCAGGCCTGGAGCATCCTACGAGCAGTACTTC.

This clonotype was detected only a few times. The chain uses TRBV7-8 and TRBJ1-2, with 8 bases aligning to TRBD1. The CDR3 loop spans 15 amino acids. V dropped 5 bases and J dropped 4; count of bases not matched to a gene: 9. Germline V gene data show CDR1 as SGHVS and CDR2 as FQNEAQ. CDR3 coding DNA: TGTGCCAGCAGCCAGGACAGGGAGGAACCCTATGGCTACACCTTC. Its translation: CASSQDREEPYGYTF.

This chain connects TRBV11-3 to TRBJ2-5, with TRBD1 matching 11 bases. In germline, CDR1 is SGHNT, CDR2 YENEEA. Germline trimming cut 5 bases from V and 4 bases from J; bases unmatched to any gene: 9. The CDR3 sequence is 16 residues long. The CDR3 DNA follows: TGTGCCAGCAGCCCTACTAGGGGGACAGGGGGAGAGACCCAGTACTTC. Protein product: CASSPTRGTGGETQYF.

The chain is built from TRBV7-3 and TRBJ2-3; D is perhaps TRBD1 (5 bases). Trimming left V 2 bases short and J 2 bases short, with 14 bases between. Per the germline V gene, CDR1 is SGHTA and CDR2 is FQGTGA. CDR3 length: 16 amino acids. DNA for the CDR3: TGTGCCAGCAGCTTACAGGGTGCCCCTTACACAGATACGCAGTATTTT. Protein product: CASSLQGAPYTDTQYF.